The clone carrying this TCR beta chain has just a few counts. Time point denoted: pre-sensitization, week 0. As to treatment: therapeutic diphenylcyclopropenone sensitization with weekly scalp DPC. The sample is drawn from a study of human T cells and chemical hapten exposure. TCRdb analysed the RACE reads with MiXCR anew, one entry per CDR3 protein. The repertoire includes 280,000 or so distinct CDR3 sequences, approximately 7.5% of them detected once, and roughly 1.2% sits in the top ten. CDR1 and CDR2 from the germline V gene are DFQATT and SNEGSKA (reference sequence). CDR3 length: 14 amino acids. With 5 bases removed from V and 2 bases from J, the gap between germline ends came to 12 bases.

This chain connects TRBV20-1 to TRBJ2-2; possibly TRBD1 for D (5 bases). The TCR comes from a man aged 18 to 35 with alopecia areata. Some clones in this sample may be carry-over from other donors' samples. The source material was whole blood, sampled in connection with sensitization to the hapten diphenylcyclopropenone (DPC). This chain's CDR3 is CSARDRVNTGELFF. In DNA form, the CDR3 reads TGCAGTGCTCGCGACAGAGTAAACACCGGGGAGCTGTTTTTT.